What follows describes a single TCR beta chain. TCRdb's copy holds only in-frame clones and misses some; the assay was immunoSEQ multiplex PCR. The sample consists of approximately 40,000 clones, 88% of them appearing once. This entry belongs to a study of T cell changes during pregnancy in multiple sclerosis. The origin of this receptor is a female donor with multiple sclerosis, enrolled in a pregnancy study. The sample was CD4+ T cells from peripheral blood mononuclear cells, taken in the first trimester of pregnancy.

CDR3 sequence (DNA): TGTGCCAGCAGCTCGGGGTCCCCTGGGCAGCCCCAGCATTTT. Amino acid sequence: CASSSGSPGQPQHF. The chain carries TRBV7-3 and TRBJ1-5, with D uncertain. Trimming left V 4 bases short and J 7 bases short, with 14 bases between. CDR3 length: 14 amino acids. CDR1 and CDR2 from the germline V gene are SGHTA and FQGTGA.